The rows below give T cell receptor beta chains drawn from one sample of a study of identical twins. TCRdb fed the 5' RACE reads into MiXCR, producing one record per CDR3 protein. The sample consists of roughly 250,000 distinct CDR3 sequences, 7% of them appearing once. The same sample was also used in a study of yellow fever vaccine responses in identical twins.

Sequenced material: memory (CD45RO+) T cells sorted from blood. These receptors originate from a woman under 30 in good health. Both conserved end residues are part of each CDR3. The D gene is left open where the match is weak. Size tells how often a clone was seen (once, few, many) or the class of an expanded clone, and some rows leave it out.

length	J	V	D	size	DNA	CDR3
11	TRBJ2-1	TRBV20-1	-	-	TGCAGTGCTAGTAGGGGTGATGAGCAGTTCTTC	CSASRGDEQFF
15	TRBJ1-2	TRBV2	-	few	TGTGCCAGCAGGGTACAGGGAACTAATGGGATCGGCTACACCTTC	CASRVQGTNGIGYTF
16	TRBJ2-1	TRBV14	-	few	TGTGCCAGCAGTGTTTTGGCGGTTAGCTCCTACAATGAGCAGTTCTTC	CASSVLAVSSYNEQFF
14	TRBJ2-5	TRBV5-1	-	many	TGCGCCAGCAGCAAGACAGAGATACAAGAGACCCAGTACTTC	CASSKTEIQETQYF
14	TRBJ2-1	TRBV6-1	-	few	TGTGCCAGCATAGGGATTTGGGATAACAATGAGCAGTTCTTC	CASIGIWDNNEQFF
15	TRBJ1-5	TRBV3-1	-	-	TGTGCCAGCAGCCAAACGGGGGGAACCAATCAGCCCCAGCATTTT	CASSQTGGTNQPQHF
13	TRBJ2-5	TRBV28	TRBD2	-	TGTGCCAGCAGGGGGGGGGGACAAGAGACCCAGTACTTC	CASRGGGQETQYF
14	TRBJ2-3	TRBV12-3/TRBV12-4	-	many	TGTGCCAGCCGGTGGGCGGGAAGCACAGATACGCAGTATTTT	CASRWAGSTDTQYF
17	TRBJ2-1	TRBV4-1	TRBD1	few	TGCGCCAGCAGCCAAGTCACCGGGACAGTAGGCTACAATGAGCAGTTCTTC	CASSQVTGTVGYNEQFF
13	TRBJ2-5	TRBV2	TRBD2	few	TGTGCCAGCAAGCGGGATAGCGGGGAGACCCAGTACTTC	CASKRDSGETQYF